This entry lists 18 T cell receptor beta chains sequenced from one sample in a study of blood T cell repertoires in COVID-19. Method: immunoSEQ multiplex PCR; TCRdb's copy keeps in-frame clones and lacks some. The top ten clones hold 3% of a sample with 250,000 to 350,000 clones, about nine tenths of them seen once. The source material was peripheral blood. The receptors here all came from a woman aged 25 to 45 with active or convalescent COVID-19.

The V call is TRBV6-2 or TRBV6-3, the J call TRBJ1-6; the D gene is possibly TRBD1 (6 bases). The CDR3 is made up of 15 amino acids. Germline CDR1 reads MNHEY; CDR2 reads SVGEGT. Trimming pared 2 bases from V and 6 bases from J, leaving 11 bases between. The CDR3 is CASSYADRSNSPLHF. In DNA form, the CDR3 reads TGTGCCAGCAGTTACGCCGACAGGAGTAATTCACCCCTCCACTTT.

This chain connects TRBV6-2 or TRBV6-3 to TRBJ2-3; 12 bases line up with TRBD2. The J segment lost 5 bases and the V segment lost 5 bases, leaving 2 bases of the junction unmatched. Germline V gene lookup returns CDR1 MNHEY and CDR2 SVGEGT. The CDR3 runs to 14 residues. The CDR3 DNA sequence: TGTGCCAGCAGTGGACTAGCGGGGAAAGATACGCAGTATTTT. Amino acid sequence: CASSGLAGKDTQYF.

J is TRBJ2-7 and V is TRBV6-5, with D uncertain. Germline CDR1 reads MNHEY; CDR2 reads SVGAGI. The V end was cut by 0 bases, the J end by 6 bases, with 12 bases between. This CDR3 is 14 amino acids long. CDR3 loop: CASSYSKRGSEQYF. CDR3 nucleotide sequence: TGTGCCAGCAGTTACTCGAAACGAGGATCCGAGCAGTACTTC.

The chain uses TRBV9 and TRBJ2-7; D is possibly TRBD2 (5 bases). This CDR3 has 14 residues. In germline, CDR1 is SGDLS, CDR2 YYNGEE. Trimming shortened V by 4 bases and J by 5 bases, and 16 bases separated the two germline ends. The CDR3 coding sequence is TGTGCCAGCAGCCCTAGCCACTTTCGACACGAGCAGTACTTC. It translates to CASSPSHFRHEQYF. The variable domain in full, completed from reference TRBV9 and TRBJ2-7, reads DSGVTQTPKHLITATGQRVTLRCSPRSGDLSVYWYQQSLDQGLQFLIQYYNGEERAKGNILERFSAQQFPDLHSELNLSSLELGDSALYFCASSPSHFRHEQYFGPGTRLTVT.

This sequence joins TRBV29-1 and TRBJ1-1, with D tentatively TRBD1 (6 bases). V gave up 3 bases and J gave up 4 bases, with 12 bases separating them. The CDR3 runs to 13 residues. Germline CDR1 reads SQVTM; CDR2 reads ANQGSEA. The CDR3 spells CSVELGGGTEAFF. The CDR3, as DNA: TGCAGCGTTGAGCTAGGGGGGGGCACTGAAGCTTTCTTT. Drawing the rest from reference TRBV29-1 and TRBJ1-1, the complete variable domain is SAVISQKPSRDICQRGTSLTIQCQVDSQVTMMFWYRQQPGQSLTLIATANQGSEATYESGFVIDKFPISRPNLTFSTLTVSNMSPEDSSIYLCSVELGGGTEAFFGQGTRLTVV.

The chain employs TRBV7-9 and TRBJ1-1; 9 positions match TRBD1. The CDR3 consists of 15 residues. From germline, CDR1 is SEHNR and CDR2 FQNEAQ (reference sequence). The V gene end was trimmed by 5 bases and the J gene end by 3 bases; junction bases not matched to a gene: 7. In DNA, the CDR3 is TGTGCCAGCAGCCCCCGACAGGGGGGTGACACTGAAGCTTTCTTT. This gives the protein CASSPRQGGDTEAFF.

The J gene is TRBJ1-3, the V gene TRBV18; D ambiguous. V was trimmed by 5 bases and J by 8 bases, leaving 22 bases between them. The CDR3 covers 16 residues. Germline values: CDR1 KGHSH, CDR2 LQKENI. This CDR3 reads CASSALPPPPEDTIYF. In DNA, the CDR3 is TGTGCCAGCTCAGCGCTCCCCCCCCCACCAGAGGACACCATATATTTT.

CDR3 DNA sequence: TGTGCCAGCAGCCAAGATCGGGGTCCACAAGAGACCCAGTACTTC. Translation gives CASSQDRGPQETQYF. This chain uses TRBV4-2 with TRBJ2-5; possible D gene TRBD2, 5 bases. The CDR3 has 15 amino acids. From germline, CDR1 is LGHNA and CDR2 YNFKEQ. Trimming took 0 bases from V and 2 from J, leaving 10 bases between them.

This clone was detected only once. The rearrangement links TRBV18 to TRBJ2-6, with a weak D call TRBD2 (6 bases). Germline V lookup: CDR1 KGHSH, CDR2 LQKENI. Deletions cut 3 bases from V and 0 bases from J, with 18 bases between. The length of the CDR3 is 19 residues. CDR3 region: CASSPTSAGSLSGANVLTF. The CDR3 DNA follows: TGTGCCAGCTCACCCACCTCCGCGGGGTCCCTCTCTGGGGCCAACGTCCTGACTTTC.

This CDR3 is CASSQVYGGPGELFF. The CDR3 coding sequence is TGCGCCAGCAGCCAAGTTTACGGAGGGCCCGGGGAGCTGTTTTTT. The gene calls are TRBV4-3 and TRBJ2-2, with D perhaps TRBD2 (6 bases). Germline V gene sequence: CDR1 LGHNA, CDR2 YSLEER. The CDR3 totals 15 residues. Deletions cut 1 base from V and 6 bases from J, with 12 bases between.

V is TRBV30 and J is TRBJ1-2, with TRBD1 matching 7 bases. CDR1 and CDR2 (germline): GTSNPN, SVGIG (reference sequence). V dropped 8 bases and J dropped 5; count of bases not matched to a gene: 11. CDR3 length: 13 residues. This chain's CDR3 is CAAATGIYYGYTF. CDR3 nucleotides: TGTGCCGCCGCGACAGGGATCTATTATGGCTACACCTTC. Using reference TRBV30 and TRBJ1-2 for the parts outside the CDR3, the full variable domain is SQTIHQWPATLVQPVGSPLSLECTVEGTSNPNLYWYRQAAGRGLQLLFYSVGIGQISSEVPQNLSASRPQDRQFILSSKKLLLSDSGFYLCAAATGIYYGYTFGSGTRLTVV.

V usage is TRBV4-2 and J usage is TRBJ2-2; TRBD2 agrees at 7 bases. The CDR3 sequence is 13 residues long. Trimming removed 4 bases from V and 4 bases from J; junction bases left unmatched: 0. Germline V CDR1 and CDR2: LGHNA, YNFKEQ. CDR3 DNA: TGTGCCAGCAGCCCGGGGGGCACCGGGGAGCTGTTTTTT. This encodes CASSPGGTGELFF.

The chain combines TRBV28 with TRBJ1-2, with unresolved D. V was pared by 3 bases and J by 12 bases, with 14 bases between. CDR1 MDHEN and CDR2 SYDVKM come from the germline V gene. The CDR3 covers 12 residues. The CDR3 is CASSFGLSGDTF. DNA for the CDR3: TGTGCCAGCAGTTTTGGACTGTCCGGAGACACCTTC.

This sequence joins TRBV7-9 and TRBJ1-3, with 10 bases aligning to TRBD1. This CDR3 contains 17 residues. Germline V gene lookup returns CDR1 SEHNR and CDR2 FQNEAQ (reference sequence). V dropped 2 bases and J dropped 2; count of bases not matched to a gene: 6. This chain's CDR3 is CASSLRPGTGAGNTIYF. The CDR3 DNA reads TGTGCCAGCAGCTTAAGGCCCGGGACAGGGGCTGGAAACACCATATATTTT.

The CDR3, as DNA: TGTGCCACCAGTGATTTCGGGACAGGGGGAGAGTATGGCTACACCTTC. This codes for CATSDFGTGGEYGYTF. This chain connects TRBV24-1 to TRBJ1-2; 11 bases are a match to TRBD1. Germline CDR1 and CDR2: KGHDR and SFDVKD. CDR3 size: 16 residues. J lost 5 bases, V lost 1 base, and 5 bases had no gene match.

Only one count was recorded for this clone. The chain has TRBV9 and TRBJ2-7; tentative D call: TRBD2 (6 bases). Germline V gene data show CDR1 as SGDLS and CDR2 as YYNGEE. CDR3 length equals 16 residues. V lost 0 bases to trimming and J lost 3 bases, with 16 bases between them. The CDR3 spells CASSVALAWGGYEQYF. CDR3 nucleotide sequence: TGTGCCAGCAGCGTAGCACTAGCCTGGGGAGGCTACGAGCAGTACTTC.

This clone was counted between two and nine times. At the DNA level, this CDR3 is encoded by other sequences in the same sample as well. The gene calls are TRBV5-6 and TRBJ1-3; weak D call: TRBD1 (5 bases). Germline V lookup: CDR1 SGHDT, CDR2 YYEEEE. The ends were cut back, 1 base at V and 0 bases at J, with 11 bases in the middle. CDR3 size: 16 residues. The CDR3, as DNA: TGTGCCAGCAGCTTGAGGGGTGGTAGCTCTGGAAACACCATATATTTT. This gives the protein CASSLRGGSSGNTIYF. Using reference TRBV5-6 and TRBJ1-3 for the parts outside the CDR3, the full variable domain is DAGVTQSPTHLIKTRGQQVTLRCSPKSGHDTVSWYQQALGQGPQFIFQYYEEEERQRGNFPDRFSGHQFPNYSSELNVNALLLGDSALYLCASSLRGGSSGNTIYFGEGSWLTVV.

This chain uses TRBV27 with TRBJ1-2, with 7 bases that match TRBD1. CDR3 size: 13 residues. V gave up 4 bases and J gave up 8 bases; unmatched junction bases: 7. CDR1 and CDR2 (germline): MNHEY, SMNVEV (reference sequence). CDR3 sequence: CASSYTGAGGYTF. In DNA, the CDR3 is TGTGCCAGCAGTTACACAGGGGCGGGGGGCTACACCTTC.